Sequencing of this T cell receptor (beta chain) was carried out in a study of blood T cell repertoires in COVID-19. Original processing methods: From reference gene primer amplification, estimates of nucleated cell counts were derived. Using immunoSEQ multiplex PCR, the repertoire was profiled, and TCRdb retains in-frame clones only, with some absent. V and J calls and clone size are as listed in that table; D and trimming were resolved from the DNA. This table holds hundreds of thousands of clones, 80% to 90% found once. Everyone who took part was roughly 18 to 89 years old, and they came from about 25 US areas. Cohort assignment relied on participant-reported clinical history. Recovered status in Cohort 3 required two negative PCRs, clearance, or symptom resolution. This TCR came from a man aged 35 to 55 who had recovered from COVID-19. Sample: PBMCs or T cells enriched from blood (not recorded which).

The CDR3: CASSSGLAGVLETQYF. The CDR3 nucleotides are TGTGCCAGCAGCTCCGGACTAGCGGGAGTCCTCGAGACCCAGTACTTC. The V and J genes are TRBV5-6 and TRBJ2-5, with 13 positions matching TRBD2. The V gene's germline CDR1 is SGHDT and CDR2 YYEEEE. The CDR3 is made up of 16 amino acids. Unmatched junction bases numbered 7, after V lost 3 bases and J lost 5 bases.